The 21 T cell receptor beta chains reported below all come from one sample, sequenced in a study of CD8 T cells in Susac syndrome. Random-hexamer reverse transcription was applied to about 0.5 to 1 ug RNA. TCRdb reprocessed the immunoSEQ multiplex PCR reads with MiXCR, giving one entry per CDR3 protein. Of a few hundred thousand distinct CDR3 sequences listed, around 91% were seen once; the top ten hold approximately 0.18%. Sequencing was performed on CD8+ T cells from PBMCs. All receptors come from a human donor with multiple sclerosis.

CDR3 sequence (DNA): TGTGCCAGCAGACCGGGACTAGCGCTCCTTTACGAGCAGTACTTC. It translates to CASRPGLALLYEQYF. The V and J genes are TRBV27 and TRBJ2-7; TRBD2 agrees at 10 bases. Germline values: CDR1 MNHEY, CDR2 SMNVEV (reference sequence). The CDR3 is 15 amino acids. V shed 6 bases, J shed 4 bases, and the junction held 9 bases outside the gene matches.

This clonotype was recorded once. CDR3 DNA sequence: TGTGCCAGCAGCTTTCAGGGGGTTAGCTATGGCTACACCTTC. It encodes CASSFQGVSYGYTF. This rearrangement joins TRBV7-9 to TRBJ1-2; 7 bases are a match to TRBD1. CDR3 length equals 14 residues. Germline V gene data show CDR1 as SEHNR and CDR2 as FQNEAQ (reference sequence). The ends lost 3 bases at V and 4 bases at J; junction bases unmatched: 5.

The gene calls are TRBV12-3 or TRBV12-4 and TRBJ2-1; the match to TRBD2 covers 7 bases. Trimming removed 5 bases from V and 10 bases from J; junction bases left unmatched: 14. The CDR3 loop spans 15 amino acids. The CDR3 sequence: CASSPSGAGSGEQFF. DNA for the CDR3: TGTGCCAGCAGTCCTAGCGGAGCCGGTTCTGGGGAGCAGTTCTTC.

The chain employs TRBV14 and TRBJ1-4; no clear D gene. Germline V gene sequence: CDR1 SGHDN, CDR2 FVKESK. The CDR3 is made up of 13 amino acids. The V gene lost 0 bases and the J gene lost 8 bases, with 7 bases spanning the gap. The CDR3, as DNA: TGTGCCAGCAGCCAAGATTTCGCCGAAAAACTGTTTTTT. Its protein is CASSQDFAEKLFF.

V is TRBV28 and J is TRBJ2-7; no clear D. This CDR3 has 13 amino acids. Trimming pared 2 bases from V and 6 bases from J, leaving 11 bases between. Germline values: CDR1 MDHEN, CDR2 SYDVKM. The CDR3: CASSLVGSGEQYF. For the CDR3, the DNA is TGTGCCAGCAGTTTAGTAGGGTCGGGCGAGCAGTACTTC.

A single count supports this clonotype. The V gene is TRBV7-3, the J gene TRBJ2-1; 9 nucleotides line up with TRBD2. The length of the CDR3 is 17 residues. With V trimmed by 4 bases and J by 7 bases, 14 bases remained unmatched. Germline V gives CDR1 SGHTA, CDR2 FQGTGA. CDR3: CASSSIGGRALVNEQFF. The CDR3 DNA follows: TGTGCCAGCAGCTCAATTGGCGGGAGGGCCCTAGTTAATGAGCAGTTCTTC.

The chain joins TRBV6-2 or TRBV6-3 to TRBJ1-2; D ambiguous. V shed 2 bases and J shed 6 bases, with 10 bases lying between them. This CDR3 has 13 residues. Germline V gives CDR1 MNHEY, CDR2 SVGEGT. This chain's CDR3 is CASSYPGFNGYTF. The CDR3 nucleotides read TGTGCCAGCAGTTACCCCGGGTTTAATGGCTACACCTTC.

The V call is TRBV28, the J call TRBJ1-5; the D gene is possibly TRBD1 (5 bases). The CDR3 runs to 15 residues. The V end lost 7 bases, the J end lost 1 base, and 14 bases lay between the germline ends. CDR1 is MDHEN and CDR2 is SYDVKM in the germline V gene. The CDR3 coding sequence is TGTGCCAGCACCTTCGGGGGGGGGAGCAATCAGCCCCAGCATTTT. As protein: CASTFGGGSNQPQHF.

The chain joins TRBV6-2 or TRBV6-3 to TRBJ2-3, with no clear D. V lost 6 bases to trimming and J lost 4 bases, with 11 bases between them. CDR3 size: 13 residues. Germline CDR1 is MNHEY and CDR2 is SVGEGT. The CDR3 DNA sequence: TGTGCCAGCAGGGCCGGGTTGGCAGATACGCAGTATTTT. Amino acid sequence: CASRAGLADTQYF.

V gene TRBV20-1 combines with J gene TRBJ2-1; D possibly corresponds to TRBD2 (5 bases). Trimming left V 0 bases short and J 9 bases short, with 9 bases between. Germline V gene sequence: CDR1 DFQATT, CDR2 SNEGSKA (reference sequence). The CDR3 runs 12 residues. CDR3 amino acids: CSARDLGSEQFF. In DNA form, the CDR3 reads TGCAGTGCTAGAGATCTTGGGAGTGAGCAGTTCTTC.

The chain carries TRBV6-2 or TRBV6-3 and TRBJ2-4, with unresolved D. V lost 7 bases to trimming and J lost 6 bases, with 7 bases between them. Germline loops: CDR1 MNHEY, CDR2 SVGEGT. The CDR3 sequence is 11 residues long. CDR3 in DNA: TGTGCCAGCACTATGGGAAACATTCAGTACTTC. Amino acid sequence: CASTMGNIQYF.

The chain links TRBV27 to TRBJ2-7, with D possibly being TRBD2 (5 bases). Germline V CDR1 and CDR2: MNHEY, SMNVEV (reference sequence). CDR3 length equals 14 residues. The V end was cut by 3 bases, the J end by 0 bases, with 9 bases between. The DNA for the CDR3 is TGTGCCAGCAGTTTGCTAGCCCACTCCTACGAGCAGTACTTC. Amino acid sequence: CASSLLAHSYEQYF.

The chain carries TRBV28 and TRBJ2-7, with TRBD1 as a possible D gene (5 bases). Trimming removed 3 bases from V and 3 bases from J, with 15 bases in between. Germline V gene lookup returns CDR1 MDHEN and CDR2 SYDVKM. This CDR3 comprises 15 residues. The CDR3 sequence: CASSFRNGDSYEQYF. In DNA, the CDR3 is TGTGCCAGCAGTTTCCGGAACGGAGACAGCTACGAGCAGTACTTC.

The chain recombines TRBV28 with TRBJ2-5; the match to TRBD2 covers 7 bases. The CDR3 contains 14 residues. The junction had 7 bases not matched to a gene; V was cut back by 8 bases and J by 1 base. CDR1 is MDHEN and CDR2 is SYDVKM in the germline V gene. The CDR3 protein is CASWGGDPQETQYF. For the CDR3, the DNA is TGTGCCAGCTGGGGGGGGGACCCCCAAGAGACCCAGTACTTC.

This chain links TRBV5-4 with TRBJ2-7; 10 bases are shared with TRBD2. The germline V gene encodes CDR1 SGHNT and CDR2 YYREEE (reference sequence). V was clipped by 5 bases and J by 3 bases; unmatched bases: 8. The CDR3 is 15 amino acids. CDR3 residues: CASSQTSGARYEQYF. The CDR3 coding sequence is TGTGCCAGCAGTCAAACTAGCGGGGCTCGCTACGAGCAGTACTTC.

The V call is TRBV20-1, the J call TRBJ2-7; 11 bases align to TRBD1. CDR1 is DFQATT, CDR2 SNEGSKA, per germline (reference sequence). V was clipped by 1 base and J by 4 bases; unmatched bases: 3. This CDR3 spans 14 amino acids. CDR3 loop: CSARVGTGGYEQYF. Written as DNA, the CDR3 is TGCAGTGCTAGAGTAGGGACAGGGGGTTACGAGCAGTACTTC.

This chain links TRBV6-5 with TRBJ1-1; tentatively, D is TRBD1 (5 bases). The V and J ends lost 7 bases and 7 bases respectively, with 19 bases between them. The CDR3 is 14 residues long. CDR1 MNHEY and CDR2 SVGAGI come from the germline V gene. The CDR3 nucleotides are TGTGCCAGCAACTACCGGGAGGGGACGAATGAAGCTTTCTTT. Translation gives CASNYREGTNEAFF.

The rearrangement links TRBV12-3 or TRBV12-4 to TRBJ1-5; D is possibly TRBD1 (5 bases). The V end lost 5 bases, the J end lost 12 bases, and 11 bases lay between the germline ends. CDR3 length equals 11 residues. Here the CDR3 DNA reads TGTGCCAGCAGTCAAGACAGTAACCAGCATTTT. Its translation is CASSQDSNQHF.

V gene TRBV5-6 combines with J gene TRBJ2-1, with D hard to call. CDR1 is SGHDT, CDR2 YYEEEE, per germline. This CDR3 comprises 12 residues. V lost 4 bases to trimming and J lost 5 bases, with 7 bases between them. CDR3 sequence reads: CASSAPDNEQFF. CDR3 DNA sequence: TGTGCCAGCAGCGCTCCCGACAATGAGCAGTTCTTC.

CDR3 DNA: TGTGCCAGCAGCCTTGACGGGACAGCAACAGATACGCAGTATTTT. It translates to CASSLDGTATDTQYF. The rearrangement joins TRBV3-1 to TRBJ2-3; 7 bases line up with TRBD1. The germline V gene has CDR1 LGHDT and CDR2 YNNKEL (reference sequence). The CDR3 has 15 residues. With 4 bases clipped from V and 3 bases from J, the junction kept 7 bases outside the gene matches.

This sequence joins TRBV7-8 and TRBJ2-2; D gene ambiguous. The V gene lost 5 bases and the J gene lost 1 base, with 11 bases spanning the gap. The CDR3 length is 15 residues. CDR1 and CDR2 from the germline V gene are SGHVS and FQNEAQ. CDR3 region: CASSPPRLNTGELFF. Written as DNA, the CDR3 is TGTGCCAGCAGCCCGCCACGTCTGAACACCGGGGAGCTGTTTTTT.